This T cell receptor beta chain was captured by sequencing in a study of CD8 T cells in ankylosing spondylitis. Study-level results: A number of the motif variants had already been described in reactive arthritis synovial fluid and blood. Relatively scarce in peripheral blood, disease-linked clones were CD8+. Reportedly, disease-linked clones are significantly enriched in ankylosing spondylitis patients' matched synovial fluid. In ankylosing spondylitis blood, a motif of roughly 8 highly homologous TCR beta variants appeared characteristic.

Quantitative barcoded 5'-RACE was used to prepare TCR beta libraries. TCRdb reprocessed the 5' RACE reads with MiXCR, giving one entry per CDR3 protein. The repertoire holds 200,000 to 250,000 distinct CDR3 sequences, with about 7.3% as singletons. CDR3 length: 13 residues. The V gene lost 6 bases and the J gene lost 5 bases, with 11 bases spanning the gap. This clonotype has ten or more counts. Its target is not known. The sequenced sample was blood, either unsorted or a sorted T cell fraction (not recorded which). The receptor was derived from a male donor with ankylosing spondylitis. V is TRBV12-3 or TRBV12-4 and J is TRBJ2-1; no definite D call. The CDR3 loop is CASSPVSNNEQFF. The DNA for the CDR3 is TGTGCCAGCAGCCCCGTCAGCAACAATGAGCAGTTCTTC.